This entry concerns a single T cell receptor beta chain. The data are from a study of OX40 agonist ivuxolimab in advanced cancers. Sequencing was performed with immunoSEQ multiplex PCR; in TCRdb, only in-frame clones are kept and a portion is missing. The repertoire consists of about 82,000 clones, with around 83% occurring once and the leading ten covering about 0.22%. There are 14 residues in the CDR3. V was pared by 7 bases and J by 5 bases, with 15 bases between. Germline V lookup: CDR1 MDHEN, CDR2 SYDVKM. The receptor comes from an adult with an advanced solid tumor such as melanoma, head and neck, liver or kidney cancer. The V gene is TRBV28, the J gene TRBJ1-5, with unresolved D. The material sequenced was CD4+ or CD8+ T cells sorted from blood, taken in a trial of the OX40 agonist ivuxolimab. Here the CDR3 reads CASTDRQSYQPQHF. In DNA, the CDR3 is TGTGCCAGCACGGATAGGCAGTCCTATCAGCCCCAGCATTTT.